This is a list of T cell receptor beta chains from one sample in a study of CD8 T cells in ankylosing spondylitis. One entry per CDR3 protein, called by TCRdb with MiXCR from the 5' RACE reads. Of 200,000 to 300,000 distinct CDR3 sequences in the sample, 8.6% are singletons; the top ten hold nearly 7%. The specimen sequenced was blood, either unsorted or a sorted T cell fraction (not recorded which). The receptors derive from a male donor with ankylosing spondylitis or in good health (not recorded which). Each CDR3 is given with its conserved first and last residue. Fields, in order: J gene, D gene, V gene, clone size, CDR3 DNA, CDR3 protein. A D gene is named only where the DNA matches it firmly. Clone size is given for some rows only: seen once, a few or many times, or a class if the clone is expanded.

TRBJ2-5,TRBD1,TRBV20-1,many,TGCAGTGCTACCCGCCCGGACAGGGATCAAGAGACCCAGTACTTC,CSATRPDRDQETQYF
TRBJ1-1,NA,TRBV30,NA,TGTGCCTGGATCAAATTGGCCTCGGAGGACACTGAAGCTTTCTTT,CAWIKLASEDTEAFF
TRBJ1-5,NA,TRBV6-5,many,TGTGCCAGCAGTTTAAGGGGGTATAGCAATCAGCCCCAGCATTTT,CASSLRGYSNQPQHF
TRBJ2-2,TRBD2,TRBV9,few,TGTGCCAGCAGCGTAGCTGGCCAGCGGGGGGGCCCCGGGGAGCTGTTTTTT,CASSVAGQRGGPGELFF
TRBJ1-3,TRBD1,TRBV5-1,many,TGCGCCAGCAGCGCGGGACAGCTCTCTGGAAACACCATATATTTT,CASSAGQLSGNTIYF
TRBJ2-1,TRBD2,TRBV10-3,NA,TGTGCCATCGCGGTTAGCGGGAATGAGCAGTTCTTC,CAIAVSGNEQFF
TRBJ2-2,NA,TRBV12-3/TRBV12-4,few,TGTGCCAGCAGTTTACAGGCAACGAACACCGGGGAGCTGTTTTTT,CASSLQATNTGELFF
TRBJ2-5,TRBD2,TRBV5-6,many,TGTGCCAGCAGCCTGGATGGGGCGGGAGTGAGAGAGACCCAGTACTTC,CASSLDGAGVRETQYF
TRBJ2-1,NA,TRBV19,many,TGTGCCAGTAGTATGACCCCGTCTGGGGCGTACAATGAGCAGTTCTTC,CASSMTPSGAYNEQFF
TRBJ2-3,NA,TRBV20-1,few,TGCAGTGCTAGAGATCTGACGGTCGATACGCAGTATTTT,CSARDLTVDTQYF
TRBJ2-5,TRBD2,TRBV7-8,NA,TGTGCCAGCAGCTTAGCGAACCCCAGCGGGATGAAGACCCAGTACTTC,CASSLANPSGMKTQYF
TRBJ1-4,NA,TRBV12-3/TRBV12-4,many,TGTGCCAGCAGTGGAGGGACGGGTGTAAAACTGTTTTTT,CASSGGTGVKLFF
TRBJ2-2,NA,TRBV20-1,many,TGCAGTGTTCCGCTCACAGGGTTCAACACCGGGGAGCTGTTTTTT,CSVPLTGFNTGELFF
TRBJ1-2,NA,TRBV20-1,many,TGCAGTGCTAGTCGGAAGGGGGATGGCTACACCTTC,CSASRKGDGYTF
TRBJ2-1,NA,TRBV7-2,NA,TGTGCCAGCAGCTTAGCGGCAGGAGGGGTCAATGAGCAGTTCTTC,CASSLAAGGVNEQFF
TRBJ2-7,NA,TRBV20-1,many,TGCAGTGCTAGAGATATAAGTGTATACGAGCAGTACTTC,CSARDISVYEQYF
TRBJ2-3,NA,TRBV20-1,many,TGCAGTGCCCCCCCCCGGAGCACAGATACGCAGTATTTT,CSAPPRSTDTQYF
TRBJ2-7,TRBD1,TRBV30,few,TGTGCCTGGAGTGTGGGGACAGGATACGAGCAGTACTTC,CAWSVGTGYEQYF
TRBJ2-2,NA,TRBV12-3/TRBV12-4,many,TGTGCCTTCCCCGAAGGCACTAGCTCCGGGGAGCTGTTTTTT,CAFPEGTSSGELFF
TRBJ1-1,NA,TRBV4-3,many,TGCGCCAGCAGCCCTGGGGGGGGGGATTCGCAGATCTTT,CASSPGGGDSQIF
TRBJ2-1,TRBD2,TRBV19,NA,TGTGCCAGTGGACCTTCTAGCGGGAGGGCCCTCGATGAGCAGTTCTTC,CASGPSSGRALDEQFF
TRBJ2-2,NA,TRBV9,many,TGTGCCAGCAGCGTGGGGACGCAAAACACCGGGGAGCTGTTTTTT,CASSVGTQNTGELFF
TRBJ1-1,NA,TRBV12-3/TRBV12-4,NA,TGTGCCAGCATCTTGGGGGCGGGCACTGAAGCTTTCTTT,CASILGAGTEAFF
TRBJ2-7,NA,TRBV7-2,many,TGTGCCAGCACTCCAAGTGGTACGACAGCCTACGAGCAGTACTTC,CASTPSGTTAYEQYF
TRBJ2-7,NA,TRBV6-2/TRBV6-3,many,TGTGCCAGCAGTCGGACAGAGGAAGGTGAGCAGTACTTC,CASSRTEEGEQYF
TRBJ2-2,TRBD2,TRBV7-2,NA,TGTGCCAGCAGCCCATTTAGCGGGAGGGCCGGCGGGGAGCTGTTTTTT,CASSPFSGRAGGELFF
TRBJ1-2,NA,TRBV18,many,TGTGCCAGCTCACCTATTAAGGGGGATTACTATGGCTACACCTTC,CASSPIKGDYYGYTF
TRBJ2-7,NA,TRBV20-1,many,TGCAGTGCTAGAGACGGGGCCCCTTACGAGCAGTACTTC,CSARDGAPYEQYF
TRBJ1-1,TRBD1,TRBV5-1,many,TGCGCCAGCAGCGAACAACAGGGGGCTCTCGCTGAAGCTTTCTTT,CASSEQQGALAEAFF
TRBJ2-3,NA,TRBV10-3,many,TGTGCCATCAAGGAGGCGGGCACAGATACGCAGTATTTT,CAIKEAGTDTQYF
TRBJ2-7,NA,TRBV12-3/TRBV12-4,NA,TGTGCCAGCAGTTTAAGGGGCCTGGGGCAGTACTTC,CASSLRGLGQYF
TRBJ2-7,TRBD2,TRBV5-1,NA,TGCGCCAGCAGCTCTCTAGCGGGAGGACCCTACGAGCAGTACTTC,CASSSLAGGPYEQYF
TRBJ2-2,TRBD2,TRBV27,many,TGTGCCAGCAGTTTGAGCGGGACTCGGGGCGGGGAGCTGTTTTTT,CASSLSGTRGGELFF
TRBJ2-3,NA,TRBV23-1,NA,TGCGCCAGCAGTCAATCGACCAGGGGGGCAGATACGCAGTATTTT,CASSQSTRGADTQYF
TRBJ2-3,TRBD1,TRBV12-3/TRBV12-4,many,TGTGCCAGCAGCGAGACAGGGGATACGCAGTATTTT,CASSETGDTQYF
TRBJ1-2,NA,TRBV7-3,NA,TGTGCCAGCAGCTTAGGGGCGGCAGATGGCTACACCTTC,CASSLGAADGYTF
TRBJ2-7,NA,TRBV7-8,few,TGTGCCAGCACCATCTCGGACATCTCCTACGAGCAGTACTTC,CASTISDISYEQYF